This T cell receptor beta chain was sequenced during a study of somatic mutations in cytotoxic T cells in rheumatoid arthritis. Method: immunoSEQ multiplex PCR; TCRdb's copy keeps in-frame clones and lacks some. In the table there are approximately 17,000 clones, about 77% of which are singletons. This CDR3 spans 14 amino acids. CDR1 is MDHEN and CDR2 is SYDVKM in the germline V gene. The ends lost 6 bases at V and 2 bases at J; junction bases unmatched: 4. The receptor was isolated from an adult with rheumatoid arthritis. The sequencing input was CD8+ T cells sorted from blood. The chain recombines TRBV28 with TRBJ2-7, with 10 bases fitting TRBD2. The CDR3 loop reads CASRMTSGPYEQYF. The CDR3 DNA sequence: TGTGCCAGCAGAATGACTAGCGGGCCCTACGAGCAGTACTTC. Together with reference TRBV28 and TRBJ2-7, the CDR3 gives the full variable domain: DVKVTQSSRYLVKRTGEKVFLECVQDMDHENMFWYRQDPGLGLRLIYFSYDVKMKEKGDIPEGYSVSREKKERFSLILESASTNQTSMYLCASRMTSGPYEQYFGPGTRLTVT.